The 19 T cell receptor beta chains given below trace back to one sample, sequenced in a study of blood T cells in healthy people across ages. Together with a sample-barcoded 5' primer, a J-beta primer mix was included in a second PCR lasting 7 to 11 cycles. TCRdb redid the calling of the 5' RACE reads with MiXCR, one entry per CDR3 protein. The sample consists of around 2 million distinct CDR3 sequences, approximately 39% of them appearing once. The specimen sequenced was blood. The receptors stem from a human donor in good health.

The chain uses TRBV12-3 or TRBV12-4 and TRBJ1-2; 8 nucleotides align to TRBD1. This CDR3 is 14 amino acids long. J lost 6 bases, V lost 4 bases, and 7 bases had no gene match. In DNA, the CDR3 is TGTGCCAGCAGTTGGGACAGGCCTGCGGATGGCTACACCTTC. Its translation is CASSWDRPADGYTF.

The chain uses TRBV10-3 and TRBJ1-2; D remains unclear. The CDR3 has 12 residues. Trimming removed 3 bases from V and 7 bases from J, with 9 bases in between. Germline V lookup: CDR1 ENHRY, CDR2 SYGVKD. The CDR3 reads CAISEGTCGYTF. The DNA of the CDR3 is TGTGCCATCAGTGAAGGCACCTGTGGCTACACCTTC.

This clonotype was counted a few times. An end of the junction differs from the germline gene, which may be a read error. The chain combines TRBV9 with TRBJ2-3; TRBD2 matches 12 bases. The CDR3 contains 16 residues. Germline V CDR1 and CDR2: SGDLS, YYNGEE. This chain's CDR3 is CASSLRLAGDTDAQYF. CDR3 in DNA: TGTGCCAGCAGCCTAAGACTAGCGGGGGACACAGATGCGCAGTATTTT. Together with reference TRBV9 and TRBJ2-3, the CDR3 gives the full variable domain: DSGVTQTPKHLITATGQRVTLRCSPRSGDLSVYWYQQSLDQGLQFLIQYYNGEERAKGNILERFSAQQFPDLHSELNLSSLELGDSALYFCASSLRLAGDTDAQYFGPGTRLTVL.

Regarding this clonotype: A much larger clone differs by one base, so this may be a read error. The chain carries TRBV29-1 and TRBJ1-2; 7 nucleotides line up with TRBD1. The V gene's germline CDR1 is SQVTM and CDR2 ANQGSEA. The CDR3 is 14 amino acids. CDR3 nucleotide sequence: TGCAACGCTATAAGACTACAGGGGACCTATGGCTACACCTTC. It is translated as CNAIRLQGTYGYTF. The entire variable domain, with the rest obtained from reference TRBV29-1 and TRBJ1-2, is as follows: SAVISQKPSRDICQRGTSLTIQCQVDSQVTMMFWYRQQPGQSLTLIATANQGSEATYESGFVIDKFPISRPNLTFSTLTVSNMSPEDSSIYLCNAIRLQGTYGYTFGSGTRLTVV.

This clonotype was seen a handful of times. The chain joins TRBV5-6 to TRBJ2-7; D assignment may be TRBD1 or TRBD2 (6 bases each). The length of the CDR3 is 12 residues. Germline CDR1 SGHDT, CDR2 YYEEEE. The germline V and J ends were trimmed by 0 bases and 9 bases, with 10 bases remaining between them. The CDR3 loop is CASSLDREVQYF. CDR3 nucleotides: TGTGCCAGCAGCTTGGACAGGGAGGTGCAGTACTTC.

In this sample, this clonotype turned up a few times. The genes are TRBV29-1 and TRBJ2-5; D tentatively reads TRBD1 or TRBD2 (6 bases each). This CDR3 contains 16 residues. Between the trimmed V and J ends, which lost 6 bases and 0 bases, there was a span of 20 bases. Germline assignment: CDR1 SQVTM and CDR2 ANQGSEA. The CDR3 here is CSVPTGGHEYQETQYF. Here the CDR3 DNA reads TGCAGCGTCCCGACCGGGGGACATGAGTACCAAGAGACCCAGTACTTC.

The chain has TRBV10-3 and TRBJ1-2; 8 nucleotides agree with TRBD1. The germline V gene has CDR1 ENHRY and CDR2 SYGVKD. With 4 bases clipped from V and 8 bases from J, the junction kept 12 bases outside the gene matches. This CDR3 contains 15 residues. CDR3 loop: CAISAGGQGIEGYTF. CDR3 nucleotides: TGTGCCATCAGTGCCGGAGGACAGGGCATAGAGGGCTACACCTTC.

This chain joins TRBV6-6 and TRBJ2-3; 10 nucleotides align to TRBD2. CDR1 and CDR2 from the germline V gene are MNHNY and SVGAGI (reference sequence). The CDR3 is 16 residues long. V lost 2 bases and J lost 2; bases outside the gene matches: 4. CDR3 sequence reads: CASSYSLAGDTDTQYF. The CDR3 DNA sequence: TGTGCCAGCAGTTACAGCCTAGCGGGGGACACAGATACGCAGTATTTT.

DNA for the CDR3: TGTGCCAGCAGCTTAGAAATCCTACGGACGCAGTATTTT. Translating it yields CASSLEILRTQYF. V and J are TRBV7-6 and TRBJ2-3, with D unclear. There are 13 residues in the CDR3. V was cut by 1 base and J by 9 bases, with 11 bases left in between. From germline, CDR1 is SGHVS and CDR2 FNYEAQ.

J is TRBJ2-3 and V is TRBV20-1, with 9 bases fitting TRBD2. The V gene end was trimmed by 6 bases and the J gene end by 7 bases; junction bases not matched to a gene: 14. Germline V gives CDR1 DFQATT, CDR2 SNEGSKA (reference sequence). The CDR3 sequence is 15 residues long. Here the CDR3 reads CSARGLAGLGHTQYF. In DNA form, the CDR3 reads TGCAGTGCAAGGGGGCTAGCGGGGCTTGGACATACGCAGTATTTT.

This rearrangement joins TRBV2 to TRBJ1-5; 9 bases align to TRBD1. Germline loops: CDR1 SNHLY, CDR2 FYNNEI. This CDR3 comprises 16 residues. Trimming at V came to 5 bases and at J to 0 bases, leaving 5 bases not matched to a gene. CDR3 protein: CASSLQGASSNQPQHF. Here the CDR3 DNA reads TGTGCCAGCAGTCTACAGGGGGCTAGTAGCAATCAGCCCCAGCATTTT.

This clonotype was observed once. V is TRBV5-5 and J is TRBJ2-7, with D tentatively TRBD2 (6 bases). CDR3 size: 14 residues. CDR1 is SGHKS, CDR2 YYEKEE, per germline (reference sequence). Trimming removed 4 bases from V and 3 bases from J, with 14 bases in between. The CDR3 DNA follows: TGTGCCAGCAGCCTCGGGACTTTGGGCTACGAGCAGTACTTC. The encoded protein is CASSLGTLGYEQYF. Together with reference TRBV5-5 and TRBJ2-7, the CDR3 gives the full variable domain: DAGVTQSPTHLIKTRGQQVTLRCSPISGHKSVSWYQQVLGQGPQFIFQYYEKEERGRGNFPDRFSARQFPNYSSELNVNALLLGDSALYLCASSLGTLGYEQYFGPGTRLTVT.

The V call is TRBV7-9, the J call TRBJ2-1, with D tentatively TRBD1 (5 bases). V was pared by 2 bases and J by 4 bases, with 12 bases between. The CDR3 is made up of 15 amino acids. Germline CDR1 reads SEHNR; CDR2 reads FQNEAQ (reference sequence). CDR3 in amino acids: CASSLTGSNYNEQFF. The DNA for the CDR3 is TGTGCCAGCAGCTTAACAGGTTCCAATTACAATGAGCAGTTCTTC.

The sample holds a few counts of this clonotype. V and J are TRBV3-1 and TRBJ2-4; the D gene is possibly TRBD1 (6 bases). Deletions cut 4 bases from V and 0 bases from J, with 16 bases between. Germline values: CDR1 LGHDT, CDR2 YNNKEL (reference sequence). The CDR3 runs to 17 residues. The CDR3 coding sequence is TGTGCCAGCAGCCCGGCTGGGACATCTATAGCCAAAAACATTCAGTACTTC. Translating it yields CASSPAGTSIAKNIQYF.

This sequence joins TRBV5-1 and TRBJ2-1; the D call may be TRBD1 or TRBD2 (7 bases each). This CDR3 contains 16 residues. CDR1 SGHRS and CDR2 YFSETQ come from the germline V gene. V was shortened by 4 bases and J by 4 bases, with 18 bases between the two germline ends. The CDR3 DNA reads TGCGCCAGCAGCCAGGGGGGGGGATCTTATTACAATGAGCAGTTCTTC. Translated: CASSQGGGSYYNEQFF.

J is TRBJ1-2 and V is TRBV20-1; TRBD1 agrees at 7 bases. Germline values: CDR1 DFQATT, CDR2 SNEGSKA (reference sequence). The J segment lost 6 bases and the V segment lost 3 bases, leaving 1 base of the junction unmatched. The CDR3 is 11 residues long. CDR3 sequence: CSARTGNGYTF. DNA for the CDR3: TGCAGTGCTAGGACAGGGAATGGCTACACCTTC.

On this clonotype itself: Relative to the germline gene, one junction end is altered; a read error may explain this. This sequence joins TRBV20-1 and TRBJ2-1; a weak D match, TRBD2 (6 bases). The CDR3 has 17 amino acids. Germline CDR1 reads DFQATT; CDR2 reads SNEGSKA (reference sequence). The CDR3: CGASGGVGGVYYNEQFF. Here the CDR3 DNA reads TGCGGTGCTAGTGGAGGAGTCGGCGGGGTCTACTACAATGAGCAGTTCTTC.

J is TRBJ1-2 and V is TRBV5-6, with D perhaps matching TRBD1 (5 bases). This CDR3 spans 14 amino acids. Trimming removed 2 bases from V and 8 bases from J, with 16 bases in between. CDR1 is SGHDT and CDR2 is YYEEEE in the germline V gene. The CDR3 here is CASSFAGGAGGYTF. For the CDR3, the DNA is TGTGCCAGCAGCTTCGCCGGAGGGGCGGGAGGCTACACCTTC.

This clonotype was observed a few times. For the CDR3, the DNA is TGTGCCAGCAGTTACGCTACGGGACGGGATGGGGAGACCCAGTACTTC. Amino acids: CASSYATGRDGETQYF. The chain combines TRBV6-5 with TRBJ2-5; D may be TRBD1 or TRBD2 (5 bases each). V was clipped by 2 bases and J by 5 bases, with 18 bases between them. Looked up from germline, CDR1 is MNHEY and CDR2 is SVGAGI. CDR3 size: 16 residues.